These 16 T cell receptor beta chains were sequenced from one sample in a study of shared clonotypes between healthy human individuals. Repertoires were generated with immunoSEQ multiplex PCR, while TCRdb's copy carries only in-frame clones and drops some. The sample lists about 980,000 clones; about 80% were seen once. Specimen: memory CD4+ T cells sorted from blood. Subset in this sample: CD45RA-negative fraction. The receptors were sampled from a man aged 18 to 30 in good health.

This clone was detected ten times or more. V usage is TRBV29-1 and J usage is TRBJ2-1, with 7 bases matching TRBD2. CDR3 length: 14 amino acids. CDR1 and CDR2 from the germline V gene are SQVTM and ANQGSEA. The CDR3 here is CGLKGGSSYNEQFF. As DNA, the CDR3 is TGCGGGTTGAAAGGCGGGAGCTCCTACAATGAGCAGTTCTTC.

The CDR3 sequence: CAISTGTANTGELFF. The DNA for the CDR3 is TGTGCCATCAGCACCGGGACGGCGAACACCGGGGAGCTGTTTTTT. The chain joins TRBV10-3 to TRBJ2-2, with D possibly being TRBD1 or TRBD2 (5 bases each). Germline CDR1 ENHRY, CDR2 SYGVKD. The V gene lost 6 bases and the J gene lost 0 bases, with 11 bases spanning the gap. The CDR3 runs 15 residues.

The V and J genes are TRBV5-1 and TRBJ2-1; 9 bases fit TRBD1. The CDR3 spans 14 residues. The V segment lost 6 bases and the J segment 4 bases; nucleotides outside the gene matches: 5. CDR1 and CDR2 from the germline V gene are SGHRS and YFSETQ. CDR3 in DNA: TGCGCCAGCAACCGGGACAGGGATTACAATGAGCAGTTCTTC. This translates into CASNRDRDYNEQFF.

The CDR3 loop is CASRTGTGRLDNEKLFF. The CDR3 DNA reads TGTGCCAGCAGGACCGGGACAGGGAGGTTGGATAATGAAAAACTGTTTTTT. The chain recombines TRBV28 with TRBJ1-4, with TRBD1 matching over 9 bases. The CDR3 is 17 amino acids. After removal of 6 bases from V and 4 bases from J, the junction contained 12 bases not matched to a gene. Germline assignment: CDR1 MDHEN and CDR2 SYDVKM.

This clone was observed a handful of times. V usage is TRBV18 and J usage is TRBJ2-7; D is ambiguous. Germline lookup yields CDR1 KGHSH and CDR2 LQKENI. Between the trimmed V and J ends, which lost 0 bases and 4 bases, there was a span of 13 bases. CDR3 length: 15 amino acids. Written as DNA, the CDR3 is TGTGCCAGCTCACCACCGGGATTGGGGATATACGAGCAGTACTTC. This translates into CASSPPGLGIYEQYF. Looking up the rest from reference TRBV18 and TRBJ2-7 gives the full variable domain: NAGVMQNPRHLVRRRGQEARLRCSPMKGHSHVYWYRQLPEEGLKFMVYLQKENIIDESGMPKERFSAEFPKEGPSILRIQQVVRGDSAAYFCASSPPGLGIYEQYFGPGTRLTVT.

CDR3 nucleotide sequence: TGCGCCAGCAGCATAGAGAGCGGGAGCAGCGAGCAGTACTTC. Its protein product is CASSIESGSSEQYF. The chain employs TRBV5-1 and TRBJ2-7; 8 nucleotides align to TRBD2. This CDR3 is 14 amino acids long. V shed 4 bases, J shed 6 bases, and the junction held 9 bases outside the gene matches. CDR1 SGHRS and CDR2 YFSETQ come from the germline V gene.

This chain joins TRBV19 and TRBJ2-5; TRBD1 matches 7 bases. This CDR3 has 17 amino acids. Germline CDR1 LNHDA, CDR2 SQIVND (reference sequence). J lost 2 bases, V lost 3 bases, and 12 bases had no gene match. DNA for the CDR3: TGTGCCAGTAGTATGGGACAGACGAAAATTATTCAAGAGACCCAGTACTTC. It encodes CASSMGQTKIIQETQYF.

This clone appeared once. This chain joins TRBV6-5 and TRBJ2-1; 10 bases are a match to TRBD2. CDR1 and CDR2 from the germline V gene are MNHEY and SVGAGI. CDR3 length: 15 residues. Unmatched junction bases numbered 3, after V lost 3 bases and J lost 4 bases. In nucleotides, the CDR3 is TGTGCCAGCAGTTATCTAGCGGGAGCGTACAATGAGCAGTTCTTC. Encoded protein: CASSYLAGAYNEQFF.

The chain links TRBV25-1 to TRBJ2-1, with 7 bases lining up with TRBD2. The length of the CDR3 is 14 residues. Germline V CDR1 and CDR2: MGHDK, SYGVNS. After removal of 4 bases from V and 5 bases from J, the junction contained 5 bases not matched to a gene. CDR3 bases: TGTGCCAGCAGTGCTTGGGAGGGGCACAATGAGCAGTTCTTC. Amino acids: CASSAWEGHNEQFF.

The table lists this clone with many counts. Other DNA sequences in the sample encode the same CDR3. The chain couples TRBV10-3 to TRBJ1-5; D is undetermined. Germline CDR1 ENHRY, CDR2 SYGVKD. Trimming cost V 10 bases and J 0 bases, with 7 bases left between them. This CDR3 is 12 amino acids long. This chain's CDR3 is CATGYSNQPQHF. DNA of the CDR3: TGTGCCACCGGGTATAGCAATCAGCCCCAGCATTTT.

This clone was detected many times. The V and J genes are TRBV7-2 and TRBJ2-5; possible D gene TRBD2, 5 bases. V was shortened by 2 bases and J by 1 base, with 11 bases between the two germline ends. The CDR3 extends over 15 amino acids. Germline CDR1 and CDR2: SGHTA and FQGNSA. CDR3 DNA: TGTGCCAGCAGCTTAAGCCGGGAACTCCAAGAGACCCAGTACTTC. Its translation: CASSLSRELQETQYF.

This rearrangement joins TRBV5-6 to TRBJ2-7; 10 nucleotides line up with TRBD2. The junction had 9 bases not matched to a gene; V was cut back by 5 bases and J by 1 base. The CDR3 is 16 amino acids. CDR1 and CDR2 (germline): SGHDT, YYEEEE. This CDR3 is CASRNSGGPPSYEQYF. In DNA, the CDR3 is TGTGCCAGCAGGAATAGCGGGGGGCCGCCTTCCTACGAGCAGTACTTC.

This clone has only a few counts. The chain couples TRBV5-6 to TRBJ1-2, with D hard to call. The length of the CDR3 is 14 residues. The V end lost 0 bases, the J end lost 0 bases, and 6 bases lay between the germline ends. The germline CDR1 and CDR2 sequences are SGHDT and YYEEEE. This chain's CDR3 is CASSLESPNYGYTF. The DNA for the CDR3 is TGTGCCAGCAGCTTGGAAAGCCCTAACTATGGCTACACCTTC.

This clone came up a few times. This chain connects TRBV5-1 to TRBJ1-2; D is possibly TRBD1 (6 bases). CDR1 is SGHRS and CDR2 is YFSETQ in the germline V gene. The CDR3 is made up of 15 amino acids. The V gene lost 4 bases and the J gene lost 0 bases, with 13 bases spanning the gap. The CDR3 coding sequence is TGCGCCAGCAGCGGGGACACAAAAGCTAACTATGGCTACACCTTC. Protein product: CASSGDTKANYGYTF.

The rearrangement uses TRBV7-9 and TRBJ1-4, with 8 bases lining up with TRBD1. Germline CDR1 reads SEHNR; CDR2 reads FQNEAQ (reference sequence). Trimming cost V 6 bases and J 8 bases; bases outside gene matches: 11. The CDR3 totals 15 residues. CDR3: CASSLSGTGVEKLFF. As DNA, the CDR3 is TGTGCCAGCAGTCTCTCCGGGACAGGAGTCGAAAAACTGTTTTTT.

V usage is TRBV6-1 and J usage is TRBJ1-1; no reliable D call. CDR3 length: 13 residues. V lost 2 bases and J 7 bases, leaving 11 bases between the germline ends. In germline, CDR1 is MNHNS, CDR2 SASEGT. As DNA, the CDR3 is TGTGCCAGCAGTGAACGTAGGAACTTTGAAGCTTTCTTT. It specifies CASSERRNFEAFF.